Each of the 4 T cell receptor beta chains below was sequenced from the same sample in a study of blood T cell repertoires in COVID-19. Sequenced by immunoSEQ multiplex PCR; TCRdb stores in-frame clones only, minus some. The data show 400,000 to 450,000 clones, with roughly 88% seen just once and around 13% held by the top ten. The sequenced material came from peripheral blood. Every receptor here comes from a woman in her fifties or sixties with COVID-19, enrolled during active disease.

This clone was seen once. The rearrangement links TRBV12-3 or TRBV12-4 to TRBJ2-1; tentative D call: TRBD1 (5 bases). V lost 4 bases, J lost 6 bases, and 7 bases lay in between. This CDR3 comprises 12 residues. Here the CDR3 reads CASSSRVNEQFF. In nucleotides, the CDR3 is TGTGCCAGCAGTTCCAGGGTCAATGAGCAGTTCTTC.

The chain links TRBV2 to TRBJ1-3; D is unresolved. V shed 1 base and J shed 1 base, with 8 bases lying between them. The CDR3 is 15 residues long. Germline V gives CDR1 SNHLY, CDR2 FYNNEI. Here the CDR3 reads CASSEEGGSGNTIYF. The CDR3 DNA follows: TGTGCCAGCAGTGAAGAGGGAGGGTCTGGAAACACCATATATTTT.

The chain uses TRBV11-3 and TRBJ2-3, with D maybe TRBD2 (6 bases). This CDR3 is 16 amino acids long. From germline, CDR1 is SGHNT and CDR2 YENEEA. V lost 5 bases and J lost 6, with 21 bases in between. This CDR3 is CASSPTRLENGDTQYF. The CDR3 nucleotides read TGTGCCAGCAGCCCCACCCGACTAGAGAATGGGGATACGCAGTATTTT. The complete variable domain, with remaining parts taken from reference TRBV11-3 and TRBJ2-3, reads EAGVVQSPRYKIIEKKQPVAFWCNPISGHNTLYWYLQNLGQGPELLIRYENEEAVDDSQLPKDRFSAERLKGVDSTLKIQPAELGDSAVYLCASSPTRLENGDTQYFGPGTRLTVL.

On this clone: Other DNA variants within this sample encode the same CDR3. The chain is built from TRBV11-2 and TRBJ1-5; D remains ambiguous. The germline V gene encodes CDR1 SGHAT and CDR2 FQNNGV. The CDR3 is made up of 15 amino acids. The ends were cut back, 0 bases at V and 2 bases at J, with 8 bases in the middle. This chain's CDR3 is CASSLDRGGNQPQHF. In DNA form, the CDR3 reads TGTGCCAGCAGCTTAGATCGGGGTGGCAATCAGCCCCAGCATTTT.